The rows below give T cell receptor beta chains drawn from one sample of a study of low-dose radiotherapy and immunotherapy resistance in tumors. Each CDR3 protein gets one entry after TCRdb re-called the reads with MiXCR. The sample yields some 40,000 distinct CDR3 sequences, 20% seen once. Sequenced material: PBMCs, taken after low-dose radiotherapy plus immunotherapy. Receptors originate from a female donor with ovarian cancer. CDR3s include the opening cysteine and the closing phenylalanine or tryptophan. The D gene is left open where the match is weak. Clone size is not always given. Where it is, it says once, few, many or a class for expanded clones.

D	V	size	J	CDR3	DNA
TRBD1	TRBV7-8	many	TRBJ1-1	CASGLGTANEAFF	TGTGCCAGCGGCTTGGGGACAGCGAATGAAGCTTTCTTT
TRBD2	TRBV4-1	.	TRBJ2-1	CASSQVGGGLASNEQFF	TGCGCCAGCAGCCAAGTCGGGGGGGGACTAGCGTCCAATGAGCAGTTCTTC
TRBD1	TRBV12-3/TRBV12-4	many	TRBJ1-5	CASTQRTGGEQPQHF	TGTGCCAGCACTCAGCGGACAGGGGGCGAACAGCCCCAGCATTTT
.	TRBV4-2	.	TRBJ2-2	CASSGGVGSRTEELFF	TGTGCCAGCAGCGGAGGGGTGGGGTCGAGAACGGAGGAGCTGTTTTTT
.	TRBV7-9	many	TRBJ2-1	CASSLGASGGGEQFF	TGTGCCAGCAGCTTAGGGGCTAGTGGTGGGGGTGAGCAGTTCTTC
.	TRBV5-1	many	TRBJ2-7	CASSLDGTSYEQYF	TGCGCCAGCAGCTTGGATGGGACCTCTTACGAGCAGTACTTC
TRBD1	TRBV5-1	many	TRBJ2-1	CASSFGPLQGAGIYNEQFF	TGCGCCAGCAGCTTTGGGCCCCTCCAGGGGGCGGGAATTTACAATGAGCAGTTCTTC
TRBD2	TRBV20-1	few	TRBJ2-3	CSAGPAGGLSTDTQYF	TGCAGTGCGGGCCCAGCGGGAGGGCTAAGCACAGATACGCAGTATTTT
.	TRBV10-3	many	TRBJ1-5	CAISESVRGLNQPQHF	TGTGCCATCAGTGAGTCGGTCCGGGGGCTTAATCAGCCCCAGCATTTT
.	TRBV4-1	many	TRBJ2-5	CASSQDRTYQETQYF	TGCGCCAGCAGCCAAGATCGAACGTACCAAGAGACCCAGTACTTC
.	TRBV20-1	many	TRBJ2-3	CSARDLGTQYF	TGCAGTGCTAGAGATCTAGGTACGCAGTATTTT